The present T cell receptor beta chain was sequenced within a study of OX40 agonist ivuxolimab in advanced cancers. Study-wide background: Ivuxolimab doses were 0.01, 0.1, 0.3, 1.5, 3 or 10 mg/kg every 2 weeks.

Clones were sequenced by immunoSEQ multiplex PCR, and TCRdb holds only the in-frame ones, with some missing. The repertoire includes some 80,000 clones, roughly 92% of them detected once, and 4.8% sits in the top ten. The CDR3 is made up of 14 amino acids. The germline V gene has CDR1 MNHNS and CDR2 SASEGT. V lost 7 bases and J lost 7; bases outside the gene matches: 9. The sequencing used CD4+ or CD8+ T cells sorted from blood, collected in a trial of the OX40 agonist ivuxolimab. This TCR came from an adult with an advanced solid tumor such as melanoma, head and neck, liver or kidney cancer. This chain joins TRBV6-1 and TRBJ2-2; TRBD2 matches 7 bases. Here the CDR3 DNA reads TGTGCCAGCAATCGTGGGAGGGCCGTCGGGGAGCTGTTTTTT. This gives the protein CASNRGRAVGELFF.